This TCR beta chain was found in a study of T cell repertoires in cytomegalovirus infection. MiXCR, applied by TCRdb to the reads, yields one record per CDR3 protein. The top ten hold about an eighth of the sample, which has hundreds of thousands of distinct CDR3 sequences, approximately 30% seen once. Germline CDR1 and CDR2: SGHDT and YYEEEE. Deletions cut 0 bases from V and 0 bases from J, with 10 bases between. This CDR3 has 16 amino acids. The specimen sequenced was PBMCs. The clonotype originates from a human donor in good health (CMV status not recorded). Some clones in this sample may be carry-over from other donors' samples. The chain recombines TRBV5-6 with TRBJ1-5; D gene uncertain. CDR3 amino acids: CASSLGRLNSNQPQHF. The CDR3 bases are TGTGCCAGCAGCTTGGGTAGGCTGAATAGCAATCAGCCCCAGCATTTT.